This T cell receptor beta chain originates from a study of blood T cell repertoires in COVID-19. Across the whole study: Researchers got acute and convalescent COVID-19 samples from the United States, Italy and Spain. Sources were T cells, B-cell-depleted T cells, or PBMCs; the material itself was cDNA or gDNA.

The CDR3 has 19 residues. Germline CDR1 SGHTA, CDR2 FQGNSA. J was trimmed by 0 bases and V by 2 bases; bases with no gene match: 9. Per the original data handling: Scientists estimated how many nucleated cells there were by amplifying reference gene primers. Here immunoSEQ multiplex PCR was the method, and the copy in TCRdb shows in-frame clones only, minus some. V, J and clone size are taken as reported in that table, and D and trimming were inferred from the DNA itself. The table has about 240,000 clones, around four fifths seen once. Material: peripheral blood. This sequence originates from a woman aged 60 to 75 with active or convalescent COVID-19. The chain couples TRBV7-2 to TRBJ1-5; 11 positions agree with TRBD1. CDR3: CASSLKGTGGLYSNQPQHF. The CDR3 DNA sequence: TGTGCCAGCAGCTTAAAGGGGACAGGGGGTCTCTATAGCAATCAGCCCCAGCATTTT.